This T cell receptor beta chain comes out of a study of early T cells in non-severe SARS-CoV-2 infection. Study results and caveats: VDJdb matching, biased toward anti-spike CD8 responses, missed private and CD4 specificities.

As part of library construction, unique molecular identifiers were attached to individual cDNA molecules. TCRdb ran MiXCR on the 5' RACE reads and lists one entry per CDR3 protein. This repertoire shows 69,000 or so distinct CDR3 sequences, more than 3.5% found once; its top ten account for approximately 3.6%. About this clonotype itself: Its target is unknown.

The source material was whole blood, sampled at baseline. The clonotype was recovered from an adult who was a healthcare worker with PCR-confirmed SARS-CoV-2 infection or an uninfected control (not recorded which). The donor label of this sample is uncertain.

This CDR3 is CASSLEIEQYF. DNA of the CDR3: TGTGCCAGCAGTTTAGAAATCGAGCAGTACTTC. This chain connects TRBV28 to TRBJ2-7; D remains unclear. The germline V gene encodes CDR1 MDHEN and CDR2 SYDVKM. The V gene lost 2 bases and the J gene lost 6 bases, with 5 bases spanning the gap. The CDR3 length is 11 residues. The entire variable domain, with the rest obtained from reference TRBV28 and TRBJ2-7, is as follows: DVKVTQSSRYLVKRTGEKVFLECVQDMDHENMFWYRQDPGLGLRLIYFSYDVKMKEKGDIPEGYSVSREKKERFSLILESASTNQTSMYLCASSLEIEQYFGPGTRLTVT.